This entry describes one T cell receptor beta chain. The specificity of this receptor is unknown. Base qualities were left out, and no much larger clone turns up one base away. This specimen comes from a study of control samples from healthy donors and cancer patients (dated by TCRdb to the early 2020s). Library prep was done by the immunoSEQ multiplex PCR assay. The clones in this table, taken by TCRdb from immuneACCESS, are in-frame only. Not every clone is retained; where verified, under half of the shortfall comes from an unresolved V gene, and the cause of the rest is unknown. The sample yields about 64,000 clones; around 90% were counted once. Clones ranked in the top ten supply about 1.7% of the sample. Sequencing input: PBMCs. The clonotype comes from a man between 35 and 55 years old with colorectal cancer.

For the CDR3, the sequence is CASSQVSAGAHEQYF. The nucleotides read TGTGCCAGCAGCCAAGTGAGCGCAGGGGCCCACGAGCAGTACTTC. The chain employs TRBV14 and TRBJ2-7; TRBD1 is possibly the D segment (6 matching bases). The germline V gene gives CDR1 as SGHDN and CDR2 as FVKESK. Taken from cysteine to phenylalanine, the CDR3 has 15 residues. Just CDR3 DNA is preserved here, 45 bases in frame from base 1. V gives up 1 base and J gives up 5 bases, and the segment between their germline ends measures 15 bases.